This T cell receptor beta chain was identified during a study of control samples from healthy donors and cancer patients. V was cut by 0 bases and J by 3 bases, with 3 bases left in between. CDR1 LNHDA and CDR2 SQIVND come from the germline V gene (reference sequence). The CDR3 length is 12 residues. Sequenced by immunoSEQ multiplex PCR; TCRdb stores in-frame clones only, minus some. In the table there are 150,000 to 200,000 clones, 85% to 90% of which are singletons. The clonotype originates from a man between 18 and 35 years old in good health. Source material: blood. The chain carries TRBV19 and TRBJ2-7; D is uncertain. CDR3 nucleotides: TGTGCCAGTAGTATAGACGGCTACGAGCAGTACTTC. Translation: CASSIDGYEQYF.